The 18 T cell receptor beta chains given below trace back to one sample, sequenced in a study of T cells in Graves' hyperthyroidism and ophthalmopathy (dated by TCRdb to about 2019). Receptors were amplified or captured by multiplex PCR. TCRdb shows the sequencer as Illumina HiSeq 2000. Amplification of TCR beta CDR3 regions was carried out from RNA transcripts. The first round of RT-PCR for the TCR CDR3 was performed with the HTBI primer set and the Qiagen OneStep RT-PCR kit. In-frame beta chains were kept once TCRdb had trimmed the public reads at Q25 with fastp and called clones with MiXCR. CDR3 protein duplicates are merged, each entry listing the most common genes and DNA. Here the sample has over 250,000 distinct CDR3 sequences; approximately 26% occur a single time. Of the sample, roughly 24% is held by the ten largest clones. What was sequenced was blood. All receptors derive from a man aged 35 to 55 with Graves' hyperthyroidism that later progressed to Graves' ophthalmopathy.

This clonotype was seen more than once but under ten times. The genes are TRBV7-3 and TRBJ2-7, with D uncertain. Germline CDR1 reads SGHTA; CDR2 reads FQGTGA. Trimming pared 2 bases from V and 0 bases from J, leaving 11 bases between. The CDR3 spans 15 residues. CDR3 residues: CASSLSPVLSYEQYF. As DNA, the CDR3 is TGTGCCAGCAGCTTATCCCCCGTCCTCTCCTACGAGCAGTACTTC.

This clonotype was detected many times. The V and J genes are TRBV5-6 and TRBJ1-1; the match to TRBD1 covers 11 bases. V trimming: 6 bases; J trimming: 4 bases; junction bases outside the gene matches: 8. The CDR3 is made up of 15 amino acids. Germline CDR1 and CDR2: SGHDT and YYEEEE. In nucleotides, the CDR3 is TGTGCCAGCACCTTCGGACAGGGGGCGTTCACTGAAGCTTTCTTT. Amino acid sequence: CASTFGQGAFTEAFF.

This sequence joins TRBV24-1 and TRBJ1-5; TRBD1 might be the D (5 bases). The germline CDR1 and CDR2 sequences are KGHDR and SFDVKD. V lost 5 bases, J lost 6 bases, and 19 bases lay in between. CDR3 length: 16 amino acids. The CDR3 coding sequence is TGTGCCACCAGTGGGGCGGAGGGGATTCTGGGTCAGCCCCAGCATTTT. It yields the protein CATSGAEGILGQPQHF.

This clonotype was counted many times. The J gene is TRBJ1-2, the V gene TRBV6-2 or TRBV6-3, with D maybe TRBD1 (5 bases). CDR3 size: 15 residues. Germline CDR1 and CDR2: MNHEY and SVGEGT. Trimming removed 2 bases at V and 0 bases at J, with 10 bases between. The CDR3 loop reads CASSYGGATNYGYTF. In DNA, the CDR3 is TGTGCCAGCAGTTACGGCGGGGCGACTAACTATGGCTACACCTTC.

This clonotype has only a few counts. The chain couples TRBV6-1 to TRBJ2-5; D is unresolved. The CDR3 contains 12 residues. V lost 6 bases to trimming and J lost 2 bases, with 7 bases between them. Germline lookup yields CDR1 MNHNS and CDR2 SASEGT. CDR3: CASRDGQETQYF. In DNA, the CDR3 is TGTGCCAGCAGGGACGGACAAGAGACCCAGTACTTC.

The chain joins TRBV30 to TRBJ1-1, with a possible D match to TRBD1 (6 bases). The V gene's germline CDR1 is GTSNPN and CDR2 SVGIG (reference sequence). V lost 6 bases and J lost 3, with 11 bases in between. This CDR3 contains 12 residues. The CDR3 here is CACLDSYTEAFF. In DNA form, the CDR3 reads TGTGCCTGCCTGGACAGCTACACTGAAGCTTTCTTT.

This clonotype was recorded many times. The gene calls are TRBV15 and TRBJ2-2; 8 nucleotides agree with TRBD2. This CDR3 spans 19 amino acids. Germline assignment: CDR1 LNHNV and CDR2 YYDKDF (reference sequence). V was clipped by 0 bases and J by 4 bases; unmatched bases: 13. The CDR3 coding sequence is TGTGCCACCAGCAGAGATTGGCTAGCGGGCGGGGGACCCACCGGGGAGCTGTTTTTT. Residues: CATSRDWLAGGGPTGELFF.

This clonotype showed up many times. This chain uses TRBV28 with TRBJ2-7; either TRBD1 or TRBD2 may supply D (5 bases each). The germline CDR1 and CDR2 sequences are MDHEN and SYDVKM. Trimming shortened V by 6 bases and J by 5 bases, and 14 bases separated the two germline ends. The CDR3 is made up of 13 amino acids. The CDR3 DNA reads TGTGCCAGCAGAGGTGGGGGTAGCAACGAGCAGTACTTC. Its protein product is CASRGGGSNEQYF. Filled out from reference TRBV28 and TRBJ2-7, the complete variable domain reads DVKVTQSSRYLVKRTGEKVFLECVQDMDHENMFWYRQDPGLGLRLIYFSYDVKMKEKGDIPEGYSVSREKKERFSLILESASTNQTSMYLCASRGGGSNEQYFGPGTRLTVT.

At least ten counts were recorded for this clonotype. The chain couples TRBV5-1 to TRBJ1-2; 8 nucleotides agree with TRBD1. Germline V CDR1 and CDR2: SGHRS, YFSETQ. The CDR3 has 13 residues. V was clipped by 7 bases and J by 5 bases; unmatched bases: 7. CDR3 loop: CASAATGVYGYTF. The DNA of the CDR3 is TGCGCCAGCGCCGCGACAGGGGTTTATGGCTACACCTTC. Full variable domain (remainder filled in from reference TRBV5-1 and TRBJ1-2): KAGVTQTPRYLIKTRGQQVTLSCSPISGHRSVSWYQQTPGQGLQFLFEYFSETQRNKGNFPGRFSGRQFSNSRSEMNVSTLELGDSALYLCASAATGVYGYTFGSGTRLTVV.

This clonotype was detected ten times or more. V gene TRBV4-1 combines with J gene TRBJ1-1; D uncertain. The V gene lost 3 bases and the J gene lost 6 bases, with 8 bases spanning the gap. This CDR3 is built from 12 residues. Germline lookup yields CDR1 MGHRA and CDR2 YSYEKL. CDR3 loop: CASSHVGSEAFF. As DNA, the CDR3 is TGCGCCAGCAGCCATGTTGGGTCTGAAGCTTTCTTT.

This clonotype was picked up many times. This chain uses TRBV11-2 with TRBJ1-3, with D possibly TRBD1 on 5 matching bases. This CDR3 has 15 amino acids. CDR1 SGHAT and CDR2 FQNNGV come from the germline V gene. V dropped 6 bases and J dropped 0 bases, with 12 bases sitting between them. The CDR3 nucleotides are TGTGCCAGCAGACCCAGGGCGAGCTCTGGAAACACCATATATTTT. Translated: CASRPRASSGNTIYF.

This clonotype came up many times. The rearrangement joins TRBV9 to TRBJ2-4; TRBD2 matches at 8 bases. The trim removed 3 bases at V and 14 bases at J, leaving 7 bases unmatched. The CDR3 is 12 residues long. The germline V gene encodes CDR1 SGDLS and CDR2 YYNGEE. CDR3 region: CASSGESSGKYF. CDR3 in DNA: TGTGCCAGCAGCGGGGAAAGTAGCGGGAAGTACTTC.

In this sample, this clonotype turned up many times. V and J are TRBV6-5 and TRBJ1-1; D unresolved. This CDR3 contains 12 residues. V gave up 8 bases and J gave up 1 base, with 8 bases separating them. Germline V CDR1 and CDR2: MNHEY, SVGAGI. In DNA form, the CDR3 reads TGTGCCAGCTACGAGCAGAACACTGAAGCTTTCTTT. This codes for CASYEQNTEAFF.

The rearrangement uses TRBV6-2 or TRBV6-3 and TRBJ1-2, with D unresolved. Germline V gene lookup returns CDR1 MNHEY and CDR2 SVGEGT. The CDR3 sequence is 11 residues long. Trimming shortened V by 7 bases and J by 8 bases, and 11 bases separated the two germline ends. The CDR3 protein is CASNQAGGYTF. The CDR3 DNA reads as TGTGCCAGCAACCAGGCTGGAGGCTACACCTTC.

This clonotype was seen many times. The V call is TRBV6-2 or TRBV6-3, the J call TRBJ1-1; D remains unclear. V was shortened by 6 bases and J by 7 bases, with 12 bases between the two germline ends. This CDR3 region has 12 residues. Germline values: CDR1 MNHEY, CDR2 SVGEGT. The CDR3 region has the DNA TGTGCCAGCAGCATTCAAGGGATTGAAGCTTTCTTT. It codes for CASSIQGIEAFF.

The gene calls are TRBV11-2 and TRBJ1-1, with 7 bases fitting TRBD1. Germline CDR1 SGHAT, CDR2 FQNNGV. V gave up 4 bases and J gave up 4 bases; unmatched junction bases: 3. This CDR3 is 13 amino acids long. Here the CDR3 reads CASSWGTVTEAFF. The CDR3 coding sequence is TGTGCCAGCAGCTGGGGGACAGTCACTGAAGCTTTCTTT.

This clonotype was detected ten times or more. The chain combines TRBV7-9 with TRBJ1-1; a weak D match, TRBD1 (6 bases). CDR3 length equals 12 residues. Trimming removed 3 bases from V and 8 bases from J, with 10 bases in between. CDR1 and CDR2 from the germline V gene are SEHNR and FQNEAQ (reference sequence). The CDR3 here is CASSLDRSEAFF. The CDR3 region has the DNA TGTGCCAGCAGCTTGGACAGATCCGAAGCTTTCTTT.

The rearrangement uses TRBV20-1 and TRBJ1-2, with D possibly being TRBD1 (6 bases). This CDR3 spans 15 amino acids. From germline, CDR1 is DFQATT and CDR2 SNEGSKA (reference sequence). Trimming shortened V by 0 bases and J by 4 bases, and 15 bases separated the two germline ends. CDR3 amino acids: CSAREKDRRIYGYTF. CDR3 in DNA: TGCAGTGCTAGAGAGAAAGACAGGCGAATCTATGGCTACACCTTC.